Reported below is one T cell receptor (beta chain). What it binds is unknown. Germline V lookup: CDR1 SGHAT, CDR2 FQDESV (reference sequence). The CDR3 runs to 14 residues. At the time of active disease, bone marrow was collected from every patient. This library used roughly 370 ng RNA and molecular barcoded adaptors spanning alpha/delta and beta/gamma chains. TCRdb fed the reads into MiXCR, producing one record per CDR3 protein. The data show around 60,000 distinct CDR3 sequences, around 18% seen once. The data were taken from a study of read filtering for tumor transcriptome and immune sequencing. The overall study: By R-ISS, stages I, II and III held roughly 8, 16 and 7 patients.

Study-level points and caveats: Compared with RNA-seq, IR-seq gave much higher clonotype depth and reliability. The CD138-negative fraction was mixed bone marrow immune cells, not pure T cells.

The receptor's source is a donor aged 40 or older with multiple myeloma. This rearrangement joins TRBV11-1 to TRBJ2-2, with TRBD1 matching 7 bases. Sequencing used a population of CD138-negative cells sorted from bone marrow. Here the CDR3 reads CVTRIQGYTGELFF. The CDR3, as DNA: TGTGTAACCCGGATACAGGGGTACACCGGGGAGCTGTTTTTT.